This T cell receptor (beta chain) appears in the sequencing data of a study of Ad26.COV2.S vaccination and SARS-CoV-2 variants. The data were produced by immunoSEQ multiplex PCR, yet TCRdb's version contains in-frame clones alone and is incomplete. The sample shows about 350,000 clones, roughly 87% of them seen only once. As for treatment: around 19 received Ad26.COV2.S at low or high dose, single or two shots; about five received placebo; per-sample allocation not given. After the first vaccine or placebo injection, samples were drawn on day 63. The sample consisted of peripheral blood, taken in a trial of Ad26.COV2.S vaccine versus placebo. The TCR was taken from a person between 18 and 59 years old who received the Ad26.COV2.S COVID-19 vaccine or a placebo.

CDR3 residues: CASNLDRGQQYF. CDR3 nucleotides: TGTGCCAGCAACCTCGACAGGGGCCAGCAGTACTTC. The chain joins TRBV6-5 to TRBJ2-7, with 8 bases that match TRBD1. The CDR3 totals 12 residues. CDR1 is MNHEY, CDR2 SVGAGI, per germline. V gave up 7 bases and J gave up 8 bases; unmatched junction bases: 7.